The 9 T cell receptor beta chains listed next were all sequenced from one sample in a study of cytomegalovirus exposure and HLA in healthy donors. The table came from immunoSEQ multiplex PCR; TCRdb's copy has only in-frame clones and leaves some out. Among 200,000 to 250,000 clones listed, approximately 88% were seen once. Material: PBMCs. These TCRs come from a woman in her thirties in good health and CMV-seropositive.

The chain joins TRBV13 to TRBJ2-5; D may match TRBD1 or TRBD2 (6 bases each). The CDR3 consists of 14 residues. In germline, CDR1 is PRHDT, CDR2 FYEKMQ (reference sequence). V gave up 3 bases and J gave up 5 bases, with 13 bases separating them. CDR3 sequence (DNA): TGTGCCAGCAGCTTTCGGGGGCGAGGCGAGACCCAGTACTTC. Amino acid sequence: CASSFRGRGETQYF.

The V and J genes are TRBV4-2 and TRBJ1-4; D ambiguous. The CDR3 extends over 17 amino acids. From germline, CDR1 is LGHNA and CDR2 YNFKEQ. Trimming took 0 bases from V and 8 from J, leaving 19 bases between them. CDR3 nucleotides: TGTGCCAGCAGCCAAGATCTAATGGGAGGGTTAAGGGAAAAACTGTTTTTT. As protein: CASSQDLMGGLREKLFF.

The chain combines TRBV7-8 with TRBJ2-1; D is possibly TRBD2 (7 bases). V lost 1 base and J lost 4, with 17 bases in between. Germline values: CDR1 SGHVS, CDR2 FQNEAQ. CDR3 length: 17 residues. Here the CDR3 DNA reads TGTGCCAGCAGCTTAGGGCGGGGGCGCCCCCCTTACAATGAGCAGTTCTTC. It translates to CASSLGRGRPPYNEQFF. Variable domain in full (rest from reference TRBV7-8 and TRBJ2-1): GAGVSQSPRYKVAKRGQDVALRCDPISGHVSLFWYQQALGQGPEFLTYFQNEAQLDKSGLPSDRFFAERPEGSVSTLKIQRTQQEDSAVYLCASSLGRGRPPYNEQFFGPGTRLTVL.

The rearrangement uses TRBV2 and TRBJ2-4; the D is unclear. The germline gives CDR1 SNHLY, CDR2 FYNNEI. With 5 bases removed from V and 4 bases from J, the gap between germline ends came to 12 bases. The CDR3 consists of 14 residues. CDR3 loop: CASSPGAVKNIQYF. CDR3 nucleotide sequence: TGTGCCAGCAGTCCAGGCGCCGTTAAAAACATTCAGTACTTC.

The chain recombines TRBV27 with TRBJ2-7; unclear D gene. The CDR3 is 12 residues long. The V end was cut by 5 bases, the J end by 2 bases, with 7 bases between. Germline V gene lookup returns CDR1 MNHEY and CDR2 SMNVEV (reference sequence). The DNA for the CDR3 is TGTGCCAGCAGTAGACCACCCTACGAGCAGTACTTC. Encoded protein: CASSRPPYEQYF.

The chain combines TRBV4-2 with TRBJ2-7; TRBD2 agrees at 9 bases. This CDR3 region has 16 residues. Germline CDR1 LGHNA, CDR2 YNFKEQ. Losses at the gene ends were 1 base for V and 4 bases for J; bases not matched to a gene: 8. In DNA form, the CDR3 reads TGTGCCAGCAGCCAAGGTCTTGGGACTAGCATGTACGAGCAGTACTTC. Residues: CASSQGLGTSMYEQYF.

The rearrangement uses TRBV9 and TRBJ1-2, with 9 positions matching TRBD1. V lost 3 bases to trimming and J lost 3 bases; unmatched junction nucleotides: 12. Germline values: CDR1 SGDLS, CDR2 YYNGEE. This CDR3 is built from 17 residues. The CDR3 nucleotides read TGTGCCAGCAGCGAGGGGCCAGACAGGGGGAGTGACTATGGCTACACCTTC. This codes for CASSEGPDRGSDYGYTF. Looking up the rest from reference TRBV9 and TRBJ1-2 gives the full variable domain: DSGVTQTPKHLITATGQRVTLRCSPRSGDLSVYWYQQSLDQGLQFLIQYYNGEERAKGNILERFSAQQFPDLHSELNLSSLELGDSALYFCASSEGPDRGSDYGYTFGSGTRLTVV.

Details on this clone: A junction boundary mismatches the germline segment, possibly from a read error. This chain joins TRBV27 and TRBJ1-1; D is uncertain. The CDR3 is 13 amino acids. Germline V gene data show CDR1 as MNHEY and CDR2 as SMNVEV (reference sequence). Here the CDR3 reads CASSLSNIRTPYF. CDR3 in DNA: TGTGCCAGCAGTTTATCGAATATTAGGACTCCCTACTTT.

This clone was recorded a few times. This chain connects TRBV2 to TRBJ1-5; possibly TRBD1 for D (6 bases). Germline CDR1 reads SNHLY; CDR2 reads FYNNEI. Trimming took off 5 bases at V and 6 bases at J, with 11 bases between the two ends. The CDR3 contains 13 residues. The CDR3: CASSSGEGQPQHF. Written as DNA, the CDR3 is TGTGCCAGCAGTTCAGGGGAGGGTCAGCCCCAGCATTTT.